This T cell receptor (beta chain) was found in a study of blood T cell repertoires in COVID-19. Study information: Italy, Spain and the United States were the sources of the convalescent and acute COVID-19 samples. In each case, the material was cDNA or gDNA derived from T cells, B-cell-depleted T cells, or PBMCs.

Between the trimmed V and J ends, which lost 7 bases and 5 bases, there was a span of 8 bases. The CDR3 spans 11 residues. Germline V gene data show CDR1 as SNHLY and CDR2 as FYNNEI. Per the study methods: Amplified reference gene primers provided the basis for estimating nucleated cell counts. Profiled with immunoSEQ multiplex PCR; TCRdb holds only in-frame clones, not every one. Clonal size and the V and J genes are those of that table, whereas D and trimming came from the DNA. The table includes about 100,000 clones, 75% to 90% detected once. This receptor was identified in an elderly man with acute or convalescent COVID-19. The sequenced sample was peripheral blood. The rearrangement joins TRBV2 to TRBJ2-5; the D is unclear. CDR3 region: CASMYSETQYF. CDR3 DNA sequence: TGTGCCAGCATGTACTCGGAGACCCAGTACTTC.